This T cell receptor (beta chain) was identified during a study of T cell responses to AZD1222 COVID-19 vaccine. Study results and caveats: CD4 TCRs associated with vaccination spanned spike, dominating at 160-218 and 743-854.

A note on this clone: Its matching antigen is unknown.

V lost 8 bases and J 7 bases, leaving 11 bases between the germline ends. The germline CDR1 and CDR2 sequences are MNHEY and SVGAGI. The CDR3 contains 11 residues. Only in-frame clones appear in the TCRdb table, and some are missing; sequencing was by immunoSEQ multiplex PCR. The sample shows some 90,000 clones, over 70% of them seen only once. The rearrangement links TRBV6-5 to TRBJ2-5; D is possibly TRBD1 (7 bases). The material was peripheral blood, obtained on day 0 of AZD1222 vaccination. This clonotype originated in an adult in good health. For the CDR3, the DNA is TGTGCCAGCGCCAGGGGGGTGACCCAGTACTTC. Translating it yields CASARGVTQYF.